This entry lists 26 T cell receptor beta chains sequenced from one sample in a study of Ad26.COV2.S vaccination and SARS-CoV-2 variants. Documented treatment: 19 received Ad26.COV2.S at low or high dose, single or two shots; roughly five received placebo; per-sample allocation not given. Vaccine and placebo recipients were sampled on day 63 after the first injection. Here immunoSEQ multiplex PCR was the method, and the copy in TCRdb shows in-frame clones only, minus some. Among 300,000 to 450,000 clones listed, roughly 84% were seen once. Sequenced here: peripheral blood, sampled in a trial of Ad26.COV2.S vaccine versus placebo. These TCRs come from a person aged 18-60 years who received the Ad26.COV2.S COVID-19 vaccine or a placebo.

This clone was observed many times. In nucleotides, the CDR3 is TGTGCCAGCCGGACCGGGTCCTTGAACACCGGGGAGCTGTTTTTT. Protein sequence: CASRTGSLNTGELFF. The rearrangement links TRBV7-2 to TRBJ2-2; D uncertain. The CDR3 has 15 residues. Trimming took 8 bases from V and 1 from J, leaving 14 bases between them. Per germline, CDR1 SGHTA and CDR2 FQGNSA. The full variable domain, its missing parts supplied by reference TRBV7-2 and TRBJ2-2, is GAGVSQSPSNKVTEKGKDVELRCDPISGHTALYWYRQSLGQGLEFLIYFQGNSAPDKSGLPSDRFSAERTGGSVSTLTIQRTQQEDSAVYLCASRTGSLNTGELFFGEGSRLTVL.

The CDR3 DNA is TGTGCCAGCAGGACCGGACTAGCGGGGCCCCACGAGCAGTACTTC. It translates to CASRTGLAGPHEQYF. The rearrangement joins TRBV6-5 to TRBJ2-7, with 12 bases aligning to TRBD2. The J segment lost 5 bases and the V segment lost 6 bases, leaving 8 bases of the junction unmatched. The germline CDR1 and CDR2 sequences are MNHEY and SVGAGI. This CDR3 is built from 15 residues.

The V call is TRBV5-6, the J call TRBJ1-1; possible D gene TRBD1, 5 bases. Per germline, CDR1 SGHDT and CDR2 YYEEEE. CDR3 size: 14 residues. V lost 5 bases, J lost 1 base, and 12 bases lay in between. CDR3 loop: CASSRNGGNTEAFF. CDR3 bases: TGTGCCAGCAGTCGGAATGGGGGGAACACTGAAGCTTTCTTT.

V gene TRBV12-3 or TRBV12-4 combines with J gene TRBJ2-7; no firm D call. This CDR3 has 13 amino acids. The ends were cut back, 3 bases at V and 2 bases at J, with 8 bases in the middle. The CDR3 region has the DNA TGTGCCAGCAGTTTGGCCCGTGCCTACGAGCAGTACTTC. This sequence encodes CASSLARAYEQYF.

J is TRBJ2-5 and V is TRBV5-1; tentative D call: TRBD1 (5 bases). The CDR3 has 15 amino acids. Germline lookup yields CDR1 SGHRS and CDR2 YFSETQ. The germline V and J ends were trimmed by 5 bases and 4 bases, with 18 bases remaining between them. The CDR3 DNA reads as TGCGCCAGCAGTGGAAGGGGAATAGGTCCAGAGACCCAGTACTTC. This encodes CASSGRGIGPETQYF.

The gene calls are TRBV7-6 and TRBJ2-7; D is unresolved. Germline-derived CDR1 and CDR2 are SGHVS and FNYEAQ. V was shortened by 5 bases and J by 5 bases, with 13 bases between the two germline ends. CDR3 length: 13 amino acids. The CDR3 sequence is CASSPSVINEQYF. CDR3 in DNA: TGTGCCAGCAGCCCCTCGGTAATCAACGAGCAGTACTTC.

The V and J genes are TRBV7-6 and TRBJ1-1; tentatively, D is TRBD1 (6 bases). This CDR3 is built from 17 residues. Trimming took 3 bases from V and 1 from J, leaving 18 bases between them. Germline V CDR1 and CDR2: SGHVS, FNYEAQ. CDR3 DNA: TGTGCCAGCAGCTTTGTGGTCTGGGGGGCGAAGAACACTGAAGCTTTCTTT. This gives the protein CASSFVVWGAKNTEAFF. Together with reference TRBV7-6 and TRBJ1-1, the CDR3 gives the full variable domain: GAGVSQSPRYKVTKRGQDVALRCDPISGHVSLYWYRQALGQGPEFLTYFNYEAQQDKSGLPNDRFSAERPEGSISTLTIQRTEQRDSAMYRCASSFVVWGAKNTEAFFGQGTRLTVV.

This chain connects TRBV10-1 to TRBJ2-3; 13 nucleotides agree with TRBD2. CDR1 and CDR2 from the germline V gene are WNHNN and SYGVQD (reference sequence). V was pared by 3 bases and J by 2 bases, with 8 bases of the junction left unmatched. This CDR3 is built from 18 residues. The CDR3 nucleotides are TGCGCCAGCAGTGACTCCGGACTAGCGGGGGCCCACACAGATACGCAGTATTTT. Protein: CASSDSGLAGAHTDTQYF.

V is TRBV7-9 and J is TRBJ2-1; D is uncertain. V lost 5 bases and J 12 bases, leaving 11 bases between the germline ends. The CDR3 is 11 residues long. Looked up from germline, CDR1 is SEHNR and CDR2 is FQNEAQ (reference sequence). CDR3 sequence (DNA): TGTGCCAGCAGCCTCCTAGGTTTGCAGTTCTTC. The encoded protein is CASSLLGLQFF. The entire variable domain, with the rest obtained from reference TRBV7-9 and TRBJ2-1, is as follows: DTGVSQNPRHKITKRGQNVTFRCDPISEHNRLYWYRQTLGQGPEFLTYFQNEAQLEKSRLLSDRFSAERPKGSFSTLEIQRTEQGDSAMYLCASSLLGLQFFGPGTRLTVL.

The chain couples TRBV4-1 to TRBJ1-5, with D possibly TRBD1 on 5 matching bases. The CDR3 has 15 amino acids. Germline V CDR1 and CDR2: MGHRA, YSYEKL. The germline V and J ends were trimmed by 1 base and 3 bases, with 10 bases remaining between them. CDR3 DNA: TGCGCCAGCAGCCAAGTGGGACCCAACAATCAGCCCCAGCATTTT. Translating it yields CASSQVGPNNQPQHF.

As concerns this clone: No conserved phenylalanine or tryptophan is present at the end of the CDR3, so a read error is the likely explanation. No DNA is shown, since the ends of the CDR3 on it are uncertain; the CDR3 is the one TCRdb lists. The chain is built from TRBV4-3 and TRBJ1-2. Germline CDR1 reads LGHNA; CDR2 reads YSLEER. The CDR3 is made up of 13 amino acids, end residues included. The CDR3 sequence is CASSRQLGLFMII.

This clone was detected only a few times. V usage is TRBV9 and J usage is TRBJ2-5; a possible D gene is TRBD1 (5 bases). The CDR3 has 15 residues. Germline loops: CDR1 SGDLS, CDR2 YYNGEE. Trimming removed 0 bases from V and 3 bases from J, with 12 bases in between. DNA for the CDR3: TGTGCCAGCAGCGTAGTGGCAGGGCCGGAAGAGACCCAGTACTTC. Residues: CASSVVAGPEETQYF.

The V call is TRBV10-2, the J call TRBJ2-5; 8 nucleotides match TRBD1. The CDR3 totals 13 residues. Germline CDR1 WSHSY, CDR2 SAAADI. V was clipped by 6 bases and J by 4 bases; unmatched bases: 4. Here the CDR3 DNA reads TGCGCCAGCAGGCAGGGGGCAAGAGAGACCCAGTACTTC. Residues: CASRQGARETQYF.

The V gene is TRBV5-1, the J gene TRBJ2-1, with D possibly called TRBD1 or TRBD2 (6 bases each). Trimming cost V 2 bases and J 0 bases, with 15 bases left between them. The length of the CDR3 is 17 residues. Germline CDR1 SGHRS, CDR2 YFSETQ. This CDR3 is CASSLRGGHNSYNEQFF. DNA of the CDR3: TGCGCCAGCAGCTTAAGAGGGGGGCACAACTCCTACAATGAGCAGTTCTTC.

Notes on this clone: This same CDR3 is encoded by further DNA sequences in the sample. The V call is TRBV18, the J call TRBJ1-5, with 9 bases identical to TRBD1. Germline V gene lookup returns CDR1 KGHSH and CDR2 LQKENI. With 3 bases clipped from V and 5 bases from J, the junction kept 2 bases outside the gene matches. The CDR3 loop spans 14 amino acids. The CDR3 DNA sequence: TGTGCCAGCTCACCGGGACAGGGCGATCAGCCCCAGCATTTT. Translation: CASSPGQGDQPQHF.

The rearrangement links TRBV2 to TRBJ2-1, with D tentatively TRBD2 (5 bases). This CDR3 is 13 amino acids long. V was cut by 6 bases and J by 5 bases, with 11 bases left in between. Germline V lookup: CDR1 SNHLY, CDR2 FYNNEI. The CDR3 here is CASSWTGNNEQFF. In nucleotides, the CDR3 is TGTGCCAGCAGCTGGACTGGGAACAATGAGCAGTTCTTC.

The chain carries TRBV19 and TRBJ1-6, with D possibly TRBD1 on 6 matching bases. Germline-derived CDR1 and CDR2 are LNHDA and SQIVND (reference sequence). V was clipped by 3 bases and J by 4 bases, with 10 bases between them. This CDR3 is 15 amino acids long. The CDR3 region is CASSMRTAYNSPLHF. The CDR3 DNA follows: TGTGCCAGTAGTATGCGGACAGCTTATAATTCACCCCTCCACTTT. The whole variable domain, filled in from reference TRBV19 and TRBJ1-6, reads DGGITQSPKYLFRKEGQNVTLSCEQNLNHDAMYWYRQDPGQGLRLIYYSQIVNDFQKGDIAEGYSVSREKKESFPLTVTSAQKNPTAFYLCASSMRTAYNSPLHFGNGTRLTVT.

This CDR3 reads CASSQSGNTETQYF. The CDR3 region has the DNA TGTGCCAGCAGCCAGTCAGGGAATACAGAGACCCAGTACTTC. V and J are TRBV7-9 and TRBJ2-5, with D possibly being TRBD1 (5 bases). The V and J ends lost 5 bases and 4 bases respectively, with 14 bases between them. Looked up from germline, CDR1 is SEHNR and CDR2 is FQNEAQ (reference sequence). This CDR3 contains 14 residues.

The chain employs TRBV5-6 and TRBJ2-7; 8 bases agree with TRBD1. With 4 bases clipped from V and 3 bases from J, the junction kept 15 bases outside the gene matches. Germline V gives CDR1 SGHDT, CDR2 YYEEEE. The CDR3 sequence is 17 residues long. The CDR3 sequence is CASSKTVWTGNLYEQYF. The CDR3 DNA sequence: TGTGCCAGCAGCAAAACGGTTTGGACAGGGAATCTCTACGAGCAGTACTTC.

This clone was seen just once. The chain links TRBV18 to TRBJ2-3; D is perhaps TRBD2 (5 bases). V was pared by 5 bases and J by 6 bases, with 18 bases between. The CDR3 covers 15 residues. Germline CDR1 is KGHSH and CDR2 is LQKENI. CDR3 DNA: TGTGCCAGCTCATTCACGATTCTACCGGGGGATACGCAGTATTTT. Its protein is CASSFTILPGDTQYF.

The rearrangement links TRBV14 to TRBJ1-6, with 10 bases aligning to TRBD1. The CDR3 is made up of 14 amino acids. Germline CDR1 and CDR2: SGHDN and FVKESK. Germline trimming cut 6 bases from V and 9 bases from J; bases unmatched to any gene: 5. This CDR3 is CASRRQGAGSPLHF. In DNA form, the CDR3 reads TGTGCCAGCAGACGACAGGGGGCAGGTTCACCCCTCCACTTT.

This rearrangement joins TRBV18 to TRBJ2-5; TRBD2 might be the D (6 bases). Germline V gene data show CDR1 as KGHSH and CDR2 as LQKENI. The V and J ends lost 0 bases and 3 bases respectively, with 11 bases between them. The CDR3 extends over 15 amino acids. The CDR3 DNA sequence: TGTGCCAGCTCACCACCGGGCAGGGAGGAAGAGACCCAGTACTTC. Encoded protein: CASSPPGREEETQYF.

The genes are TRBV4-1 and TRBJ1-2, with D hard to call. The length of the CDR3 is 15 residues. Germline V gene data show CDR1 as MGHRA and CDR2 as YSYEKL. Trimming removed 1 base from V and 2 bases from J, with 11 bases in between. CDR3 DNA sequence: TGCGCCAGCAGCCAAGCTACGGTGAAAAACTATGGCTACACCTTC. This translates into CASSQATVKNYGYTF.

This clone was picked up one time. The CDR3 here is CASSFTADTGYEQYF. As DNA, the CDR3 is TGCGCCAGCAGCTTCACAGCGGATACGGGCTACGAGCAGTACTTC. The chain combines TRBV5-1 with TRBJ2-7; tentatively, D is TRBD2 (5 bases). There are 15 residues in the CDR3. Trimming pared 2 bases from V and 3 bases from J, leaving 15 bases between. CDR1 is SGHRS and CDR2 is YFSETQ in the germline V gene.

The chain joins TRBV6-5 to TRBJ2-1; 8 positions match TRBD2. This CDR3 has 16 residues. Germline-derived CDR1 and CDR2 are MNHEY and SVGAGI. Trimming removed 2 bases from V and 8 bases from J; junction bases left unmatched: 11. The DNA of the CDR3 is TGTGCCAGCAGTTACGGCCAGCGGGGGTTTTCGGATGAGCAGTTCTTC. Translating it yields CASSYGQRGFSDEQFF.

This clone was found once. The V call is TRBV7-2, the J call TRBJ2-1; D might be TRBD2 (6 bases). Germline CDR1 reads SGHTA; CDR2 reads FQGNSA. V was trimmed by 5 bases and J by 8 bases, leaving 13 bases between them. This CDR3 contains 13 residues. CDR3 sequence reads: CASSPQASDEQFF. The CDR3 coding sequence is TGTGCCAGCAGCCCCCAGGCTAGCGATGAGCAGTTCTTC. The whole variable domain, remainder taken from reference TRBV7-2 and TRBJ2-1, is GAGVSQSPSNKVTEKGKDVELRCDPISGHTALYWYRQSLGQGLEFLIYFQGNSAPDKSGLPSDRFSAERTGGSVSTLTIQRTQQEDSAVYLCASSPQASDEQFFGPGTRLTVL.